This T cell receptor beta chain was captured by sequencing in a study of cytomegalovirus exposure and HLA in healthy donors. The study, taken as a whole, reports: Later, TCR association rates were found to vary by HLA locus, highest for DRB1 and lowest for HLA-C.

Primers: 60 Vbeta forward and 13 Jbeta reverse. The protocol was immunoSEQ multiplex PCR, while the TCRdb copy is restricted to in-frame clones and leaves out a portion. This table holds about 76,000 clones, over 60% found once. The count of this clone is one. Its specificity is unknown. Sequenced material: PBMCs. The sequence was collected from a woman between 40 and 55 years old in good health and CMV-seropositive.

The CDR3 region is CAWSVVGDYGYTF. The CDR3 DNA follows: TGTGCCTGGAGTGTAGTAGGAGACTATGGCTACACCTTC. V is TRBV30 and J is TRBJ1-2, with no clear D. V was shortened by 0 bases and J by 3 bases, with 8 bases between the two germline ends. Germline-derived CDR1 and CDR2 are GTSNPN and SVGIG (reference sequence). CDR3 length equals 13 residues.